This TCR beta chain was recovered during a study of cytomegalovirus exposure and HLA in healthy donors. Study results and caveats: Indistinguishable V segments, including TRBV6-2 and TRBV6-3, were excluded. Using the classifier, cytomegalovirus status was reportedly diagnosed with high specificity and sensitivity.

About this clone itself: Its target is unknown.

13 Jbeta primers and 60 Vbeta primers were used for the PCR. TCRdb keeps only in-frame clones here, not all; method: immunoSEQ multiplex PCR. The sample lists some 180,000 clones; 65% to 90% were seen once. Germline V gene lookup returns CDR1 MDHEN and CDR2 SYDVKM. This CDR3 has 12 residues. The sequencing input was PBMCs. The chain recombines TRBV28 with TRBJ2-5, with unresolved D. TRBJ2-7 explains the end of the DNA better; the J call may be wrong. The TCR was taken from a woman in her forties or fifties in good health and CMV-seronegative. The CDR3 spells CASSFLLYEQYF. CDR3 DNA: TGTGCCAGCAGTTTCCTGTTGTACGAGCAGTACTTC.